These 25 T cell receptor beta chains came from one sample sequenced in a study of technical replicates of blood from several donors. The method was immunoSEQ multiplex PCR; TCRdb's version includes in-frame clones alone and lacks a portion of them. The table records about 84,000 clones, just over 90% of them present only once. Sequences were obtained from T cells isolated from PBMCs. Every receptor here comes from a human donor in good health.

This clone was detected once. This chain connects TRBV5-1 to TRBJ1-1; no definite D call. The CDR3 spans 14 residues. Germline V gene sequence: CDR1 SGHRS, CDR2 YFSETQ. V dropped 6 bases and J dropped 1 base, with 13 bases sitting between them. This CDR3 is CASTTPGGNTEAFF. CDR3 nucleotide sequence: TGCGCCAGCACCACACCGGGAGGGAACACTGAAGCTTTCTTT.

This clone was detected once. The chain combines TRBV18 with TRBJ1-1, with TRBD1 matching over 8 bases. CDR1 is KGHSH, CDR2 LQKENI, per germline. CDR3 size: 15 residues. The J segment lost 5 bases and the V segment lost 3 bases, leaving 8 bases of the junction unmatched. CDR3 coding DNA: TGTGCCAGCTCACCGGGGACAGGACGAGGGACTGAAGCTTTCTTT. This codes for CASSPGTGRGTEAFF.

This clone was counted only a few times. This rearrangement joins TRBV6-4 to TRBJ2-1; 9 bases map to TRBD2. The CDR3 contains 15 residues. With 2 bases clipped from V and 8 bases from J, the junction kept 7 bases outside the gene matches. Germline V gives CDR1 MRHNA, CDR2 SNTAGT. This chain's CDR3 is CASSDGSSGIDEQFF. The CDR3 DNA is TGTGCCAGCAGTGACGGGTCTAGCGGGATCGATGAGCAGTTCTTC.

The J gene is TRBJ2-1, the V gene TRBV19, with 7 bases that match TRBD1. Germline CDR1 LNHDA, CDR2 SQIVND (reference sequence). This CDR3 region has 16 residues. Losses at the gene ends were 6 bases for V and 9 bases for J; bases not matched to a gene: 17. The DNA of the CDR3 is TGTGCCAGTAGATCTAAGAGGGACAGTCTCTCCGGTGAGCAGTTCTTC. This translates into CASRSKRDSLSGEQFF.

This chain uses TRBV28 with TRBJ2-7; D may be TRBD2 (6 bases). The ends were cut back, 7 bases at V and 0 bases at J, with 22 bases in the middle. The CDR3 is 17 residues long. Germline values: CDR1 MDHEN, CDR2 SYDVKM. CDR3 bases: TGTGCCAGCAAGCAAATGTTTGGGGGGACCACCTCCTACGAGCAGTACTTC. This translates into CASKQMFGGTTSYEQYF.

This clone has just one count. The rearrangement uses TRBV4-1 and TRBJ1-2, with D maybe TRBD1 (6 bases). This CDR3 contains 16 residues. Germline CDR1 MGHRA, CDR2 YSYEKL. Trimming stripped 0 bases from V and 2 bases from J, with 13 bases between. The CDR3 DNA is TGCGCCAGCAGCCAAGAAGACAGGCTACCCAACTATGGCTACACCTTC. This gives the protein CASSQEDRLPNYGYTF.

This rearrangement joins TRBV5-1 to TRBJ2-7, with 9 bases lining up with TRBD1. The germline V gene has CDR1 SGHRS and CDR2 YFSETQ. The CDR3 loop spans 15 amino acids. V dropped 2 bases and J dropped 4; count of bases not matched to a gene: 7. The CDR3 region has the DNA TGCGCCAGCAGCTTCGCCGGGACAGGGTCGTACGAGCAGTACTTC. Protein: CASSFAGTGSYEQYF.

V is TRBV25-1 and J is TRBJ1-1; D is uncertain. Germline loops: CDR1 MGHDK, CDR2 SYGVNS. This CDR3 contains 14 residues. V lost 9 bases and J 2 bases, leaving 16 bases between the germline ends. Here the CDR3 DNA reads TGTGCCAGTACCTCGGGGTGGGCAAACACTGAAGCTTTCTTT. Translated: CASTSGWANTEAFF.

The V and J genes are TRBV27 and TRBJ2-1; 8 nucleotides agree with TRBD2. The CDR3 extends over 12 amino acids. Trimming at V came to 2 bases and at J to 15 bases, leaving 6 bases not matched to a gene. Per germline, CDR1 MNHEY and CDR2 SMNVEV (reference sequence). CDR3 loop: CASSLGAGGTFF. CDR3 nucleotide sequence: TGTGCCAGCAGTTTAGGGGCGGGAGGTACGTTCTTC.

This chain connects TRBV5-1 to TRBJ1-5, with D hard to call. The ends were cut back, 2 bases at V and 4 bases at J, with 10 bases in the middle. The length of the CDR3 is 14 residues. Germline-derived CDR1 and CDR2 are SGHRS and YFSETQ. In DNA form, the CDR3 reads TGCGCCAGCAGCTTTGGAGGCTCAAATCAGCCCCAGCATTTT. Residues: CASSFGGSNQPQHF.

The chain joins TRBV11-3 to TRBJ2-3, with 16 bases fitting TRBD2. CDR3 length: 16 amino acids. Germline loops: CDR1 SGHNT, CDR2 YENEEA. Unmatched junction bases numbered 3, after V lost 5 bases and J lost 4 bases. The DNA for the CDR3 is TGTGCCAGCAGCCCGGGACTAGCGGGAGGGCCAGATACGCAGTATTTT. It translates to CASSPGLAGGPDTQYF. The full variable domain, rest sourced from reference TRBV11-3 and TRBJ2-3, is EAGVVQSPRYKIIEKKQPVAFWCNPISGHNTLYWYLQNLGQGPELLIRYENEEAVDDSQLPKDRFSAERLKGVDSTLKIQPAELGDSAVYLCASSPGLAGGPDTQYFGPGTRLTVL.

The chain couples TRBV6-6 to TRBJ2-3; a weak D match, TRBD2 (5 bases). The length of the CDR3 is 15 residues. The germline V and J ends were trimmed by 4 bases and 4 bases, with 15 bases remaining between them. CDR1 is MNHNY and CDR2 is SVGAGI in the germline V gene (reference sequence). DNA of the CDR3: TGTGCCAGCAGTTCCAGACTATCACCCCCAGATACGCAGTATTTT. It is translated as CASSSRLSPPDTQYF.

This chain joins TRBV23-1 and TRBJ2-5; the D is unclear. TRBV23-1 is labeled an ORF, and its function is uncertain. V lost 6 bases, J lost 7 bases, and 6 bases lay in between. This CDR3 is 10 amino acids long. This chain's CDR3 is CASSPRTQYF. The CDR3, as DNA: TGCGCCAGCAGCCCCCGGACCCAGTACTTC.

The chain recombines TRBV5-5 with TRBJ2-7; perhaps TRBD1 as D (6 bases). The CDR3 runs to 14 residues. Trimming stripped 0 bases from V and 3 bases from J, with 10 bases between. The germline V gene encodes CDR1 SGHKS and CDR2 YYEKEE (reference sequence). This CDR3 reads CASSLAQGNYEQYF. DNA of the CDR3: TGTGCCAGCAGCTTGGCCCAGGGGAACTACGAGCAGTACTTC.

CDR3 region: CASSLNLQDEQYF. The CDR3 DNA sequence: TGCGCCAGCAGCTTGAATCTACAGGACGAGCAGTACTTC. V and J are TRBV5-1 and TRBJ2-7; weak D call: TRBD1 (5 bases). This CDR3 contains 13 residues. Germline values: CDR1 SGHRS, CDR2 YFSETQ. The V end lost 1 base, the J end lost 5 bases, and 10 bases lay between the germline ends.

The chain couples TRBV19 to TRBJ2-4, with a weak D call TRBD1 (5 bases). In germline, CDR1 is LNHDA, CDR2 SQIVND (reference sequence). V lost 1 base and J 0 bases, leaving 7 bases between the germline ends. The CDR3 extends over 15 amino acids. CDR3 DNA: TGTGCCAGTAGTATAGTAAGGGGAGCCAAAAACATTCAGTACTTC. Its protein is CASSIVRGAKNIQYF.

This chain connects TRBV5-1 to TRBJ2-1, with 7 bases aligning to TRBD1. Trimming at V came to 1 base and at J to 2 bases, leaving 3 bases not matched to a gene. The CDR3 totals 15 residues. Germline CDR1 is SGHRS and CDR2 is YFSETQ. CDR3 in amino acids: CASSLRGPTYNEQFF. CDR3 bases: TGCGCCAGCAGCTTGAGGGGGCCTACCTACAATGAGCAGTTCTTC.

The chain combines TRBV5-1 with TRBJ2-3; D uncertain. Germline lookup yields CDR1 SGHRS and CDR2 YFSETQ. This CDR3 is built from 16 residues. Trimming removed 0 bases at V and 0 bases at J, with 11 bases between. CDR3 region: CASSLGYRVSTDTQYF. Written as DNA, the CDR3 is TGCGCCAGCAGCTTGGGGTACAGAGTTAGCACAGATACGCAGTATTTT.

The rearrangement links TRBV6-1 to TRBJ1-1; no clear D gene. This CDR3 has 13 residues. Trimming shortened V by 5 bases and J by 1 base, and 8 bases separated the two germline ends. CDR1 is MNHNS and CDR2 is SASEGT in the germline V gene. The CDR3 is CASSLTGNTEAFF. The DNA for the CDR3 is TGTGCCAGCAGTCTGACGGGGAACACTGAAGCTTTCTTT.

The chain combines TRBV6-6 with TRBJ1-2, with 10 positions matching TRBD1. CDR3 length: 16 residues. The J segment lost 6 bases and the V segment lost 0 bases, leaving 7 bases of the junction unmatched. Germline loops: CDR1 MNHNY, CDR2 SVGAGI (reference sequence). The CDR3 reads CASSYSIETGGNGYTF. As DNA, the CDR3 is TGTGCCAGCAGTTACTCAATCGAGACAGGGGGCAATGGCTACACCTTC.

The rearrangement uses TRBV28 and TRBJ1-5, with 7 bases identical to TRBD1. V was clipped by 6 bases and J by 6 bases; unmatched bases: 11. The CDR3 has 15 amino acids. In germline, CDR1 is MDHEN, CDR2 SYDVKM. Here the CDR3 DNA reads TGTGCCAGCAGCTTCTACAGGGGCGTTAGTCAGCCCCAGCATTTT. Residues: CASSFYRGVSQPQHF.

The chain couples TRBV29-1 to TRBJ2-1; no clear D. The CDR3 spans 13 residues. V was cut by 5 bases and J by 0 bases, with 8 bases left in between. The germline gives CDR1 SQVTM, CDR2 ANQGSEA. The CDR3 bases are TGCAGCGTTCAGGTGAGCTCCTACAATGAGCAGTTCTTC. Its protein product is CSVQVSSYNEQFF.

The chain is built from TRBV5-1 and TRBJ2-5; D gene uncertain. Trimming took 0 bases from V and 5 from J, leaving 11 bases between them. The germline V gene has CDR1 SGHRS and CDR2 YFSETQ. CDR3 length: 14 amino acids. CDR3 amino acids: CASSLGLKVETQYF. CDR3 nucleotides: TGCGCCAGCAGCTTGGGACTGAAGGTTGAGACCCAGTACTTC.

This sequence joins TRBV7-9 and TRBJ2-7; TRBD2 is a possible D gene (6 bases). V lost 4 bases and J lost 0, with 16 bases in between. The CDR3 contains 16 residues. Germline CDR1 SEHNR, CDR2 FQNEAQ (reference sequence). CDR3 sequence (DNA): TGTGCCAGCAGCTCGGAGGCGGGGAGACCCTCCTACGAGCAGTACTTC. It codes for CASSSEAGRPSYEQYF.

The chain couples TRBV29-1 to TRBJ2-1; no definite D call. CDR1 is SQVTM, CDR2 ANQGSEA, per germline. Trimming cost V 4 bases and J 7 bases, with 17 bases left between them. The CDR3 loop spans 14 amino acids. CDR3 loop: CSVGMMGTVNEQFF. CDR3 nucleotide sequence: TGCAGCGTTGGAATGATGGGCACCGTAAATGAGCAGTTCTTC.